The 25 T cell receptor beta chains below come from one sample, sequenced in a study of blood T cell repertoires in COVID-19. Assay: immunoSEQ multiplex PCR; the TCRdb copy retains only in-frame clones and omits some. The sample holds around 110,000 clones, approximately 82% seen once. Sequences were obtained from peripheral blood. These receptors were collected from a man in his 70s with active or convalescent COVID-19.

The rearrangement uses TRBV6-2 or TRBV6-3 and TRBJ2-1; 7 bases line up with TRBD2. The CDR3 runs to 15 residues. Germline V gene sequence: CDR1 MNHEY, CDR2 SVGEGT. The trim removed 4 bases at V and 0 bases at J, leaving 3 bases unmatched. CDR3 sequence reads: CASSWGGGSYNEQFF. In DNA form, the CDR3 reads TGTGCCAGCAGTTGGGGGGGAGGCTCCTACAATGAGCAGTTCTTC.

In this sample, this clone turned up once. This chain links TRBV7-8 with TRBJ2-2, with D tentatively TRBD1 (6 bases). Germline V CDR1 and CDR2: SGHVS, FQNEAQ. Trimming removed 3 bases from V and 4 bases from J, with 12 bases in between. The CDR3 totals 15 residues. In DNA, the CDR3 is TGTGCCAGCAGCTTGGAGAACAGGGTCACCGGGGAGCTGTTTTTT. It codes for CASSLENRVTGELFF.

This clone has just a few counts. This chain connects TRBV5-8 to TRBJ2-1; no reliable D call. Between the trimmed V and J ends, which lost 0 bases and 6 bases, there was a span of 7 bases. The CDR3 loop spans 13 amino acids. Germline CDR1 and CDR2: SGHTS and YDEGEE. As DNA, the CDR3 is TGTGCCAGCAGCTTGGACAGAAGCAATGAGCAGTTCTTC. This translates into CASSLDRSNEQFF.

The rearrangement joins TRBV10-1 to TRBJ1-3; 10 bases line up with TRBD1. Looked up from germline, CDR1 is WNHNN and CDR2 is SYGVQD (reference sequence). After removal of 8 bases from V and 8 bases from J, the junction contained 6 bases not matched to a gene. The CDR3 is 13 amino acids. This CDR3 reads CASGDRGGHTIYF. Here the CDR3 DNA reads TGCGCCAGCGGGGACAGGGGAGGACACACCATATATTTT.

This sequence joins TRBV2 and TRBJ1-1; D may be TRBD1 (6 bases). The germline gives CDR1 SNHLY, CDR2 FYNNEI. This CDR3 is built from 14 residues. Trimming shortened V by 1 base and J by 5 bases, and 11 bases separated the two germline ends. The CDR3 region has the DNA TGTGCCAGCAGTGAAGTGGTGCAGGGGACTGAAGCTTTCTTT. Amino acid sequence: CASSEVVQGTEAFF.

The genes are TRBV9 and TRBJ1-1; D gene unclear. The CDR3 spans 13 residues. With 5 bases removed from V and 3 bases from J, the gap between germline ends came to 11 bases. Germline V gene data show CDR1 as SGDLS and CDR2 as YYNGEE. DNA for the CDR3: TGTGCCAGCAGTTCCGGGTCCCACACTGAAGCTTTCTTT. Amino acids: CASSSGSHTEAFF.

J is TRBJ1-6 and V is TRBV3-1 (or the pseudogene TRBV3-2); D ambiguous. There are 12 residues in the CDR3. V was shortened by 1 base and J by 8 bases, with 3 bases between the two germline ends. CDR1 and CDR2 from the germline V gene are LGHDT and YNNKEL (reference sequence). CDR3 loop: CASSQADSPLHF. CDR3 in DNA: TGTGCCAGCAGCCAAGCGGATTCACCCCTCCACTTT.

J is TRBJ2-7 and V is TRBV6-5; TRBD2 matches 9 bases. V gave up 2 bases and J gave up 3 bases; unmatched junction bases: 8. The CDR3 loop spans 16 amino acids. The V gene's germline CDR1 is MNHEY and CDR2 SVGAGI. CDR3 coding DNA: TGTGCCAGCAGTTACCTCGGGGGCGGGAGGGACTACGAGCAGTACTTC. It is translated as CASSYLGGGRDYEQYF.

The V call is TRBV7-2, the J call TRBJ1-1; D unclear. With 1 base removed from V and 0 bases from J, the gap between germline ends came to 6 bases. The CDR3 totals 14 residues. Per the germline V gene, CDR1 is SGHTA and CDR2 is FQGNSA. The CDR3 reads CASSLETLNTEAFF. In DNA form, the CDR3 reads TGTGCCAGCAGCTTAGAGACACTGAACACTGAAGCTTTCTTT.

This clone has only one observation. V is TRBV12-3 or TRBV12-4 and J is TRBJ2-7, with no clear D. V lost 0 bases to trimming and J lost 6 bases, with 6 bases between them. There are 12 residues in the CDR3. CDR3 DNA sequence: TGTGCCAGCAGTTTAGCGTGGAGCGAGCAGTACTTC. Translation: CASSLAWSEQYF.

J is TRBJ2-2 and V is TRBV24-1; no clear D gene. With 5 bases removed from V and 1 base from J, the gap between germline ends came to 10 bases. The V gene's germline CDR1 is KGHDR and CDR2 SFDVKD. CDR3 length: 15 amino acids. CDR3 amino acids: CATSVNSLNTGELFF. CDR3 coding DNA: TGTGCCACCAGTGTTAACAGCTTGAACACCGGGGAGCTGTTTTTT.

V and J are TRBV28 and TRBJ2-2; the match to TRBD2 covers 8 bases. There are 15 residues in the CDR3. Trimming took 6 bases from V and 7 from J; bases not matched to a gene: 10. Germline V gene sequence: CDR1 MDHEN, CDR2 SYDVKM. CDR3 region: CASRVALADVGELFF. CDR3 nucleotides: TGTGCCAGCAGGGTGGCACTAGCGGATGTCGGGGAGCTGTTTTTT.

This clone is a singleton in its sample. This chain joins TRBV7-6 and TRBJ2-2; 9 nucleotides agree with TRBD1. Germline CDR1 is SGHVS and CDR2 is FNYEAQ. The CDR3 covers 16 residues. V lost 5 bases and J lost 6; bases outside the gene matches: 10. The CDR3 loop is CASSPTTGGPSGELFF. In nucleotides, the CDR3 is TGTGCCAGCAGCCCGACGACAGGGGGGCCCTCCGGGGAGCTGTTTTTT.

The chain recombines TRBV6-6 with TRBJ2-1, with 10 bases lining up with TRBD2. The CDR3 totals 13 residues. Per the germline V gene, CDR1 is MNHNY and CDR2 is SVGAGI (reference sequence). The CDR3 protein is CASGRFMVGEQFF. The CDR3 coding sequence is TGTGCTAGCGGGAGGTTTATGGTCGGTGAGCAGTTCTTC.

By its share, this clone is medium-sized. The J gene is TRBJ2-1, the V gene TRBV15; D perhaps matches TRBD1 (6 bases). Germline V CDR1 and CDR2: LNHNV, YYDKDF (reference sequence). The CDR3 spans 14 residues. The V gene lost 5 bases and the J gene lost 4 bases, with 12 bases spanning the gap. CDR3 coding DNA: TGTGCCACCAGCGAAGGGACACAATACAATGAGCAGTTCTTC. This sequence encodes CATSEGTQYNEQFF.

With respect to this clone: The identical CDR3 is also encoded by other nucleotide sequences in the sample. V gene TRBV11-2 combines with J gene TRBJ1-5, with 7 bases that match TRBD1. The V gene's germline CDR1 is SGHAT and CDR2 FQNNGV. The V gene end was trimmed by 3 bases and the J gene end by 4 bases; junction bases not matched to a gene: 0. The CDR3 loop spans 13 amino acids. The CDR3 sequence is CASSLDRNQPQHF. The DNA for the CDR3 is TGTGCCAGCAGCTTGGACAGGAATCAGCCCCAGCATTTT. The whole variable domain, remainder taken from reference TRBV11-2 and TRBJ1-5, is EAGVAQSPRYKIIEKRQSVAFWCNPISGHATLYWYQQILGQGPKLLIQFQNNGVVDDSQLPKDRFSAERLKGVDSTLKIQPAKLEDSAVYLCASSLDRNQPQHFGDGTRLSIL.

As concerns this clone: The sample contains more than one DNA sequence encoding this CDR3. This chain connects TRBV18 to TRBJ1-5, with 7 nucleotides matching TRBD1. J gave up 4 bases and V 2 bases, and 5 bases lay outside the gene matches. The CDR3 loop spans 15 amino acids. CDR1 and CDR2 (germline): KGHSH, LQKENI. CDR3 DNA: TGTGCCAGCTCACCAATACAGGGGACGAATCAGCCCCAGCATTTT. This sequence encodes CASSPIQGTNQPQHF.

The CDR3 sequence is CASRASGSRSYEQYF. The CDR3 DNA is TGTGCCAGCAGAGCCAGCGGGAGTAGATCCTACGAGCAGTACTTC. The rearrangement links TRBV5-4 to TRBJ2-7, with TRBD2 matching over 8 bases. Germline assignment: CDR1 SGHNT and CDR2 YYREEE (reference sequence). V dropped 5 bases and J dropped 1; count of bases not matched to a gene: 8. The CDR3 length is 15 residues.

The chain links TRBV9 to TRBJ1-3; perhaps TRBD1 as D (5 bases). Per the germline V gene, CDR1 is SGDLS and CDR2 is YYNGEE. The CDR3 is 14 amino acids. Between the trimmed V and J ends, which lost 0 bases and 1 base, there was a span of 5 bases. The CDR3 region has the DNA TGTGCCAGCAGCGTAGAGGGGTCTGGAAACACCATATATTTT. Translation gives CASSVEGSGNTIYF.

This clone was found once. V usage is TRBV6-5 and J usage is TRBJ1-1; 8 bases are shared with TRBD1. The CDR3 has 15 residues. Germline assignment: CDR1 MNHEY and CDR2 SVGAGI. Unmatched junction bases numbered 11, after V lost 6 bases and J lost 5 bases. Here the CDR3 reads CASSSVDRAGTEAFF. The CDR3 DNA is TGTGCCAGCAGCTCCGTGGACAGGGCGGGGACTGAAGCTTTCTTT.

The chain combines TRBV7-9 with TRBJ2-3; D remains unclear. Germline values: CDR1 SEHNR, CDR2 FQNEAQ (reference sequence). CDR3 length: 11 residues. V shed 6 bases and J shed 3 bases, with 4 bases lying between them. DNA of the CDR3: TGTGCCAGCAGTCTTACAGATACGCAGTATTTT. The encoded protein is CASSLTDTQYF.

This clone was detected only once. The gene calls are TRBV5-1 and TRBJ2-5, with TRBD1 as a possible D gene (5 bases). Between the trimmed V and J ends, which lost 2 bases and 3 bases, there was a span of 11 bases. The CDR3 totals 14 residues. In germline, CDR1 is SGHRS, CDR2 YFSETQ. CDR3 sequence reads: CASSLFATEETQYF. DNA for the CDR3: TGCGCCAGCAGCTTATTTGCGACAGAAGAGACCCAGTACTTC.

The V and J genes are TRBV6-4 and TRBJ2-7; TRBD2 matches at 7 bases. V was pared by 7 bases and J by 3 bases, with 15 bases of the junction left unmatched. Germline V gene data show CDR1 as MRHNA and CDR2 as SNTAGT. The CDR3 has 16 amino acids. Written as DNA, the CDR3 is TGTGCCAGCAAGACCCACAGCGGGGTCGGCCACTACGAGCAGTACTTC. It specifies CASKTHSGVGHYEQYF.

The gene calls are TRBV3-1 (or the pseudogene TRBV3-2) and TRBJ1-3; TRBD1 agrees at 10 bases. There are 18 residues in the CDR3. The ends lost 4 bases at V and 0 bases at J; junction bases unmatched: 9. Looked up from germline, CDR1 is LGHDT and CDR2 is YNNKEL (reference sequence). CDR3 loop: CASSPRDRGATSGNTIYF. The CDR3 DNA follows: TGTGCCAGCAGCCCTCGGGACAGGGGCGCAACCTCTGGAAACACCATATATTTT.

CDR3 bases: TGCAGCGTGGACAGATTCAACTATGGCTACACCTTC. Residues: CSVDRFNYGYTF. This sequence joins TRBV29-1 and TRBJ1-2, with a weak D call TRBD1 (6 bases). Trimming shortened V by 6 bases and J by 2 bases, and 10 bases separated the two germline ends. The CDR3 is 12 amino acids. Germline CDR1 SQVTM, CDR2 ANQGSEA.